The source of this TCR beta chain is a study of CD8 T cells in ankylosing spondylitis. Germline trimming cut 4 bases from V and 3 bases from J; bases unmatched to any gene: 11. The CDR3 runs to 16 residues. Germline loops: CDR1 DFQATT, CDR2 SNEGSKA (reference sequence). General study points: Reactive arthritis synovial fluid and blood were previously reported to contain some motif variants. Characteristic of ankylosing spondylitis blood, it appeared, was a TCR beta motif comprising several highly homologous variants.

A few counts support this clonotype. What it recognizes is unknown. Each CDR3 protein gets one entry after TCRdb re-called the 5' RACE reads with MiXCR. The sample has fewer than 500,000 distinct CDR3 sequences, about 24% seen once. The chain employs TRBV20-1 and TRBJ2-3; 9 bases line up with TRBD2. This receptor was taken from a male donor with ankylosing spondylitis. Sequences were obtained from blood, either unsorted or a sorted T cell fraction (not recorded which). The CDR3 loop reads CSAISAGGVTTDTQYF. The CDR3 coding sequence is TGCAGTGCTATTTCAGCGGGGGGAGTAACTACAGATACGCAGTATTTT.